This TCR beta chain was sequenced during a study of PD-1 blockade in classical Hodgkin lymphoma. Points from the study as a whole: As was reported, newly diagnosed patients showed lower baseline TCR diversity than healthy donors did.

Each patient's relapse followed autologous stem cell transplantation, and brentuximab vedotin exposure varied. Complete response, partial response or progressive disease constituted the best responses recorded. Points on this clone: What it binds is unknown.

Sequencing used immunoSEQ multiplex PCR; TCRdb keeps in-frame clones, though not all of them. This table holds about 39,000 clones, 88% found once. Trimming removed 2 bases from V and 6 bases from J; junction bases left unmatched: 10. Germline V gives CDR1 MNHNY, CDR2 SVGAGI (reference sequence). The CDR3 consists of 16 residues. Sequencing was performed on peripheral blood mononuclear cells (PBMCs), taken at baseline. The source is a human donor with classical Hodgkin lymphoma. V usage is TRBV6-6 and J usage is TRBJ2-7, with TRBD2 matching 10 bases. The CDR3, as DNA: TGTGCCAGCAGTTACGTGGCTAGCGGGAGCCTAGGCGAGCAGTACTTC. Translation gives CASSYVASGSLGEQYF.